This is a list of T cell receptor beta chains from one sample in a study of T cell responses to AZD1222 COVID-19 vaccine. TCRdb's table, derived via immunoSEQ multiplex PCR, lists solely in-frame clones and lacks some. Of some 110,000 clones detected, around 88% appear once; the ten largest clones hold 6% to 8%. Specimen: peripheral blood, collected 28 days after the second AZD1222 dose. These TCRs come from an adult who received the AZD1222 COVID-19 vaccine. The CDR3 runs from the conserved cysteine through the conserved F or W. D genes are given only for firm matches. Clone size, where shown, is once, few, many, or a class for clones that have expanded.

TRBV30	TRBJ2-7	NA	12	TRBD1	TGTGCCTGGGGGACAGGGGGGTACGAGCAGTACTTC	CAWGTGGYEQYF
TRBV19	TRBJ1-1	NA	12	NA	TGTGCCAGTACCTCGGGGGCCACTGAAGCTTTCTTT	CASTSGATEAFF
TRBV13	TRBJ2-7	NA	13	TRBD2	TGTGCCAGCGCGAGGCTAGCGGCCTACGAGCAGTACTTC	CASARLAAYEQYF
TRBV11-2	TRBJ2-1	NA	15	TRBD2	TGTGCCAGCAGCTTGAGTCTAGCGGGAAACAATGAGCAGTTCTTC	CASSLSLAGNNEQFF
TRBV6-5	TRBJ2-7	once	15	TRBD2	TGTGCCAGCAGCCGCTTAGCGGGGGCTTCCTACGAGCAGTACTTC	CASSRLAGASYEQYF
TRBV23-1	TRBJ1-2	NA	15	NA	TGCGCCAGCAGTCGTAGCAGGATGACAGACTATGGCTACACCTTC	CASSRSRMTDYGYTF
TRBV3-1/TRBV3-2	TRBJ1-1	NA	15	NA	TGTGCCAGCAGCCAAGACGGGGGACTGAACACTGAAGCTTTCTTT	CASSQDGGLNTEAFF
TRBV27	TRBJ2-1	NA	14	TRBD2	TGTGCCAGCGGCCGGGGGAGGGTCTACAATGAGCAGTTCTTC	CASGRGRVYNEQFF
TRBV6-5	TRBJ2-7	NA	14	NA	TGTGCCAGCAGGCGGGACACTACATCCTACGAGCAGTACTTC	CASRRDTTSYEQYF
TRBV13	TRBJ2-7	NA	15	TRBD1	TGTGCCAGTAGGACGGCAGGGGGCGTATACCCCGAGCAGTACTTC	CASRTAGGVYPEQYF
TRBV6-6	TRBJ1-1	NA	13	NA	TGTGCCAGCAATTCTATTGGGCGCCCTGAAGCTTTCTTT	CASNSIGRPEAFF
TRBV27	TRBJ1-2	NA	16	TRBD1	TGTGCCAGCAGTTTGGGGACAGGGGGGCCTAACTATGGCTACACCTTC	CASSLGTGGPNYGYTF
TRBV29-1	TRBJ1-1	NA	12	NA	TGCAGCGTCGACAGTTTGGCCACTGAAGCTTTCTTT	CSVDSLATEAFF
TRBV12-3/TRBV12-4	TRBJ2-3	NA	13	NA	TGTGCCAGCATTGATGCCTACGCAGATACGCAGTATTTT	CASIDAYADTQYF
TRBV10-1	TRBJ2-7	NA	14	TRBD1	TGCGCCAGCAGTGAGGGCAGGGGGCATTACGAGCAGTACTTC	CASSEGRGHYEQYF
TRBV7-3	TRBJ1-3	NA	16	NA	TGTGCCAGCAGCTCCTTGGGGGGTTCCTCTGGAAACACCATATATTTT	CASSSLGGSSGNTIYF
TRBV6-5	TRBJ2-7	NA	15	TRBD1	TGTGCCAGCACTCCTGACAGGGGTAGCGCCTACGAGCAGTACTTC	CASTPDRGSAYEQYF
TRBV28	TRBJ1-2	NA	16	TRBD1	TGTGCCAGCAGTTCCACGGGACAGGGGGTTAACTATGGCTACACCTTC	CASSSTGQGVNYGYTF
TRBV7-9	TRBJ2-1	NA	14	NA	TGTGCCAGCAGCCGGGACTTCGGTGGCGATGAGCAGTTCTTC	CASSRDFGGDEQFF
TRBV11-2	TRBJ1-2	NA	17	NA	TGTGCCAGCAGCTACGGTCGGCGGGTGGTCCTTACATATGGCTACACCTTC	CASSYGRRVVLTYGYTF
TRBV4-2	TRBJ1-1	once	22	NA	TGTGCCAGCAGCCAAGGAATTTATGTACAGGACCTGACGGGACATAAGAACACTGAAGCTTTCTTT	CASSQGIYVQDLTGHKNTEAFF
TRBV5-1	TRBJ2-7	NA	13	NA	TGCGCCAGCAGCGACAAGACAGAGGCCGAGCAGTACTTC	CASSDKTEAEQYF